Detailed here is one T cell receptor beta chain. Original processing methods: The authors estimated nucleated cell counts from reference gene primer amplification. Sequenced by immunoSEQ multiplex PCR; TCRdb stores in-frame clones only, minus some. Clonal size and the V and J genes are those of that table, whereas D and trimming came from the DNA. Altogether 200,000 to 300,000 clones are present, approximately 85% being singletons, with the ten largest covering over 10%. The CDR3 totals 12 residues. V gave up 3 bases and J gave up 15 bases; unmatched junction bases: 7. This entry belongs to a study of blood T cell repertoires in COVID-19. Whole-study context: PBMCs, B-cell-depleted T cells, or T cells provided the cDNA or gDNA that made up the material.

Sequenced sample: peripheral blood. The chain joins TRBV12-3 or TRBV12-4 to TRBJ2-1; 8 nucleotides agree with TRBD2. The receptor comes from a woman aged 55-69 years with active or convalescent COVID-19. DNA for the CDR3: TGTGCCAGCAGTTTGGGGACTAGTTCTCTGTTCTTC. As protein: CASSLGTSSLFF.